These T cell receptor beta chains were read from a single sample in a study of blood T cell repertoires in COVID-19. This table comes from immunoSEQ multiplex PCR, and its TCRdb copy is limited to in-frame clones, with some not included. Of a few hundred thousand clones in the sample, around 92% were seen once. The source material was peripheral blood. The receptors here all came from a man aged 18 to 29 who had recovered from COVID-19. The CDR3 runs from the conserved cysteine through the conserved F or W. A D gene is named only where the DNA matches it firmly. Not every row has a clone size; where given, it reads once, few, many or a size class.

>few|TRBJ1-1|-|TRBV4-1
TGCGCCAGCAGCCAAGACGGGGACACTGAAGCTTTCTTT
CASSQDGDTEAFF
>once|TRBJ2-7|TRBD2|TRBV6-5
TGTGCCAGCAGTTACTCGGGGACTAGCGGCTTCTACGAGCAGTACTTC
CASSYSGTSGFYEQYF
>-|TRBJ2-1|-|TRBV4-2
TGTGCCAGCAGCCAAGACAGGGGTACTTACAATGAGCAGTTCTTC
CASSQDRGTYNEQFF
>-|TRBJ1-1|TRBD1|TRBV29-1
TGCAGCTTTAGAGGACAGGGTTCAACTGAAGCTTTCTTT
CSFRGQGSTEAFF
>-|TRBJ2-7|-|TRBV27
TGTGCCAGCAGTTATCAGGGCTCCGACGAGCAGTACTTC
CASSYQGSDEQYF
>-|TRBJ2-6|-|TRBV10-1
TGCGCCAGCAGTGAGGCAGGGGGGATGGGGGCCAACGTCCTGACTTTC
CASSEAGGMGANVLTF
>-|TRBJ1-6|-|TRBV11-3
TGTGCCAGCAGCTTAGATCTGGCTTCACCCCTCCACTTT
CASSLDLASPLHF
>-|TRBJ2-5|-|TRBV5-5
TGTGCCAGCACCACCGCAGGGATCGACAACAGGGAGACCCAGTACTTC
CASTTAGIDNRETQYF
>once|TRBJ1-6|-|TRBV11-2
TGTGCCAGCAGCTTAGGGTGGGCAGGCTATAATTCACCCCTCCACTTT
CASSLGWAGYNSPLHF
>-|TRBJ1-3|-|TRBV18
TGTGCCAGCTCACCGAGTTCAGGGGTCTCTGGAAACACCATATATTTT
CASSPSSGVSGNTIYF
>few|TRBJ1-6|TRBD1|TRBV5-5
TGTGCCAGCAGCCGGACAGGGAATTCACCCCTCCACTTT
CASSRTGNSPLHF
>-|TRBJ2-7|TRBD1|TRBV18
TGTGCCAGCTCACCCCGCCAGGGGGTGGACTACGAGCAGTACTTC
CASSPRQGVDYEQYF
>-|TRBJ2-7|-|TRBV12-3/TRBV12-4
TGTGCCAGCAGTTTAGCGCGCGGCGAGCAGTACTTC
CASSLARGEQYF
>-|TRBJ1-1|TRBD1|TRBV7-9
TGTGCCAGCAGCTCCCCGCCCGGATACAGGGGGCGCGGGAACACTGAAGCTTTCTTT
CASSSPPGYRGRGNTEAFF
>-|TRBJ2-3|-|TRBV6-6
TGTGCCAGCACCCGAATAGGGGGGGGACCAGATACGCAGTATTTT
CASTRIGGGPDTQYF
>few|TRBJ2-2|TRBD1|TRBV27
TGTGCCAGCAGTTCATACAGGGGGTCGGGAACCGGGGAGCTGTTTTTT
CASSSYRGSGTGELFF
>-|TRBJ2-1|TRBD2|TRBV5-8
TGTGCCAGCAGCCCATTTCCTAGCGGGAGCAGCTCCTACAATGAGCAGTTCTTC
CASSPFPSGSSSYNEQFF
>-|TRBJ2-7|TRBD1|TRBV6-2/TRBV6-3
TGTGCCAGCAGTTTTCCCCCGGGACAGGGGGTTGACGAGCAGTACTTC
CASSFPPGQGVDEQYF
>-|TRBJ1-5|TRBD1|TRBV27
TGTGCCAGCAGTCTAGGAAGACAGGGGAATCAGCCCCAGCATTTT
CASSLGRQGNQPQHF
>-|TRBJ1-2|-|TRBV11-2
TGTGCCAGCAGCCCAGGGGTTAACTATGGCTACACCTTC
CASSPGVNYGYTF
>-|TRBJ2-5|TRBD2|TRBV6-2/TRBV6-3
TGTGCCAGCAGTTACCCTCGGCGGGGGGACCAAGAGACCCAGTACTTC
CASSYPRRGDQETQYF
>-|TRBJ2-1|TRBD2|TRBV18
TGTGCCAGCTCACGTAGGACTAGTGGGAGCTCCTACAATGAGCAGTTCTTC
CASSRRTSGSSYNEQFF
>-|TRBJ1-2|-|TRBV12-3/TRBV12-4
TGTGCCAGCAGCTCCGACTCTTCGGGTGGCTACACCTTC
CASSSDSSGGYTF
>-|TRBJ1-4|-|TRBV3-1/TRBV3-2
TGTGCCAGCAGCCAAGCCCCGACAGAAAAACTGTTTTTT
CASSQAPTEKLFF
>once|TRBJ2-3|TRBD1|TRBV7-9
TGTGCCAGCAGCCCACCACAGGGGGCAGATACGCAGTATTTT
CASSPPQGADTQYF
>-|TRBJ2-2|-|TRBV10-3
TGTGCCATCAGGCCCAGGGATGCGAACACCGGGGAGCTGTTTTTT
CAIRPRDANTGELFF
>-|TRBJ2-5|TRBD2|TRBV14
TGTGCCAGCAGCCAGGGACTAGCGGGAGGGCCCCCCTTGCGGAGAGAGACCCAGTACTTC
CASSQGLAGGPPLRRETQYF
>-|TRBJ2-7|-|TRBV14
TGTGCCAGCAGCCAAGGGCCGTGGCCTTCCTCCTACGAGCAGTACTTC
CASSQGPWPSSYEQYF
>few|TRBJ1-5|-|TRBV28
TGTGCCAGCAGTTCCCTTTCAGGGTTGGGCAATCAGCCCCAGCATTTT
CASSSLSGLGNQPQHF
>few|TRBJ1-4|TRBD1|TRBV19
TGTGCCAGTTGCCGGACAGGGGCAACTAATGAAAAACTGTTTTTT
CASCRTGATNEKLFF
>few|TRBJ1-5|TRBD1|TRBV5-7
TGTGCCAGCAGCTGGGGAACAGGGGCTCAGCCCCAGCATTTT
CASSWGTGAQPQHF
>few|TRBJ1-2|-|TRBV6-2/TRBV6-3
TGTGCCAGCAGTTTCCAGTTATATGGCTACACCTTC
CASSFQLYGYTF